Below are 27 T cell receptor beta chains sequenced from a single sample in a study of cytomegalovirus exposure and HLA in healthy donors. PCR primers comprised 60 Vbeta and 13 Jbeta primers. Produced via immunoSEQ multiplex PCR; TCRdb's table is partial and in-frame only. This sample yields some 220,000 clones, of which roughly 91% are seen a single time; about 1% belongs to the top ten. Sequencing input: PBMCs. The receptor source for this set is a woman aged 18-30 years in good health and CMV-seronegative.

This sequence joins TRBV7-2 and TRBJ2-2; no definite D call. This CDR3 has 15 residues. Trimming stripped 2 bases from V and 7 bases from J, with 14 bases between. The germline V gene encodes CDR1 SGHTA and CDR2 FQGNSA. CDR3 sequence reads: CASSLSRVVHGELFF. The CDR3 DNA reads TGTGCCAGCAGCTTATCTCGGGTAGTACACGGGGAGCTGTTTTTT.

This rearrangement joins TRBV30 to TRBJ2-7; 7 positions match TRBD1. The CDR3 totals 12 residues. Germline CDR1 and CDR2: GTSNPN and SVGIG (reference sequence). V was clipped by 5 bases and J by 6 bases; unmatched bases: 7. CDR3 in DNA: TGTGCCTGGGACAGGGTGTGGGGCGAGCAGTACTTC. Protein product: CAWDRVWGEQYF.

As to this clone: The germline gene is not matched at one end of the junction; a read error may be the cause. The J gene is TRBJ1-1, the V gene TRBV6-5; D possibly corresponds to TRBD1 (6 bases). CDR1 MNHEY and CDR2 SVGAGI come from the germline V gene. This CDR3 is built from 10 residues. CDR3 protein: CASSYHRTAF. The CDR3 coding sequence is TGTGCCAGCAGTTACCATAGGACAGCTTTT.

The V call is TRBV28, the J call TRBJ2-7; D is uncertain. Deletions cut 5 bases from V and 2 bases from J, with 16 bases between. This CDR3 spans 15 amino acids. Germline values: CDR1 MDHEN, CDR2 SYDVKM. DNA of the CDR3: TGTGCCAGCAGTCCCCTAGTGATAGGCACCTACGAGCAGTACTTC. Translated, it gives CASSPLVIGTYEQYF.

The rearrangement links TRBV21-1 to TRBJ2-3; TRBD2, the D gene given by the table, was not confirmed from the DNA. TRBV21-1 is a pseudogene locus. The CDR3 consists of 18 residues. The CDR3 region is CASSKGSLAGVTTDTQYF. The CDR3 DNA reads as TGTGCCAGCAGCAAAGGGTCGTTAGCGGGAGTTACGACAGATACGCAGTATTTT.

This clone has just one count. The V call is TRBV4-2, the J call TRBJ2-6, with D possibly TRBD2 on 5 matching bases. Trimming left V 4 bases short and J 4 bases short, with 14 bases between. CDR3 length equals 16 residues. Germline CDR1 is LGHNA and CDR2 is YNFKEQ. The chain's CDR3 is CASSRELVPGANVLTF. In nucleotides, the CDR3 is TGTGCCAGCAGCCGGGAGCTAGTGCCCGGGGCCAACGTCCTGACTTTC.

In the case of this clone: The same CDR3 is also encoded by other DNA sequences in this sample. V and J are TRBV4-3 and TRBJ1-4, with 8 nucleotides matching TRBD1. Germline loops: CDR1 LGHNA, CDR2 YSLEER. The junction had 3 bases not matched to a gene; V was cut back by 3 bases and J by 3 bases. The CDR3 covers 15 residues. CDR3 in DNA: TGCGCCAGCAGCCACAGGGGGCTCGCTAATGAAAAACTGTTTTTT. This encodes CASSHRGLANEKLFF.

This clone has just one count. V and J are TRBV9 and TRBJ1-3; D possibly corresponds to TRBD1 (5 bases). Germline V gene data show CDR1 as SGDLS and CDR2 as YYNGEE. Trimming stripped 0 bases from V and 0 bases from J, with 10 bases between. The CDR3 is made up of 16 amino acids. The CDR3 bases are TGTGCCAGCAGCGTAGGGGGGGGGATCTCTGGAAACACCATATATTTT. It codes for CASSVGGGISGNTIYF.

The CDR3 region is CASSPGRYYGYTF. The CDR3, as DNA: TGTGCCAGCAGCCCAGGAAGATACTATGGCTACACCTTC. This sequence joins TRBV4-2 and TRBJ1-2, with D unclear. Germline values: CDR1 LGHNA, CDR2 YNFKEQ. This CDR3 spans 13 amino acids. The ends were cut back, 4 bases at V and 3 bases at J, with 9 bases in the middle.

V usage is TRBV4-3 and J usage is TRBJ2-7; D possibly corresponds to TRBD2 (6 bases). V was clipped by 0 bases and J by 4 bases, with 16 bases between them. Germline CDR1 is LGHNA and CDR2 is YSLEER. The CDR3 sequence is 16 residues long. The chain's CDR3 is CASSQDFSGRAYEQYF. As DNA, the CDR3 is TGCGCCAGCAGCCAAGATTTTAGCGGCAGGGCTTACGAGCAGTACTTC.

The V call is TRBV7-3, the J call TRBJ2-2; perhaps TRBD1 as D (6 bases). Per germline, CDR1 SGHTA and CDR2 FQGTGA. This CDR3 is 14 amino acids long. The V gene lost 5 bases and the J gene lost 2 bases, with 9 bases spanning the gap. The CDR3, as DNA: TGTGCCAGCAGCAAGGACAGCAACACCGGGGAGCTGTTTTTT. Amino acid sequence: CASSKDSNTGELFF.

This chain connects TRBV6-4 to TRBJ2-1, with TRBD1 as a possible D gene (6 bases). Germline V lookup: CDR1 MRHNA, CDR2 SNTAGT. The V and J ends lost 6 bases and 0 bases respectively, with 15 bases between them. The CDR3 runs 16 residues. CDR3: CASSPRGSDSYNEQFF. The CDR3 DNA is TGTGCCAGCAGCCCAAGGGGGTCGGACTCCTACAATGAGCAGTTCTTC.

CDR3 in DNA: TGCAGCGCTATGACAGGGGACGGCGGAGCTTTCTTT. This codes for CSAMTGDGGAFF. The V call is TRBV29-1, the J call TRBJ1-1; 8 positions agree with TRBD1. CDR3 length: 12 residues. Germline assignment: CDR1 SQVTM and CDR2 ANQGSEA. V shed 7 bases and J 10 bases; nucleotides not matched to a gene: 11.

This clone has only one observation. The V gene is TRBV9, the J gene TRBJ2-5, with 12 bases that match TRBD2. The J call may be in error: the DNA end matches TRBJ2-7 better. CDR3 length: 15 residues. The germline gives CDR1 SGDLS, CDR2 YYNGEE. The CDR3 bases are TGTGCCAGCAGCGCCGGACTAGCGGGGACCTACGAGCAGTACTTC. This sequence encodes CASSAGLAGTYEQYF.

The chain carries TRBV4-3 and TRBJ1-3, with D unclear. CDR1 and CDR2 (germline): LGHNA, YSLEER. V shed 2 bases and J shed 0 bases, with 11 bases lying between them. This CDR3 is 16 amino acids long. The CDR3 sequence: CASSQSIFSSGNTIYF. DNA of the CDR3: TGCGCCAGCAGCCAAAGTATATTTAGCTCTGGAAACACCATATATTTT.

The chain is built from TRBV10-2 and TRBJ2-5, with 9 bases aligning to TRBD1. Germline V gene data show CDR1 as WSHSY and CDR2 as SAAADI. This CDR3 is built from 14 residues. Trimming at V came to 10 bases and at J to 4 bases, leaving 10 bases not matched to a gene. CDR3 loop: CATLLTTGGETQYF. For the CDR3, the DNA is TGCGCCACCCTACTGACGACAGGGGGAGAGACCCAGTACTTC.

This chain links TRBV19 with TRBJ1-2, with D possibly TRBD1 on 5 matching bases. V shed 6 bases and J shed 2 bases, with 13 bases lying between them. This CDR3 region has 14 residues. Germline CDR1 reads LNHDA; CDR2 reads SQIVND (reference sequence). CDR3 sequence (DNA): TGTGCCAGTAGCCTGGGGGGTCGCAACTATGGCTACACCTTC. Translating it yields CASSLGGRNYGYTF.

The chain recombines TRBV7-9 with TRBJ2-3; 8 nucleotides match TRBD1. The CDR3 is 16 amino acids. The junction had 5 bases not matched to a gene; V was cut back by 3 bases and J by 0 bases. Germline CDR1 is SEHNR and CDR2 is FQNEAQ (reference sequence). The CDR3 protein is CASSLGDRGSTDTQYF. The CDR3 DNA reads TGTGCCAGCAGCTTGGGTGACAGGGGTAGCACAGATACGCAGTATTTT.

V usage is TRBV6-1 and J usage is TRBJ1-2; 7 bases align to TRBD1. Germline assignment: CDR1 MNHNS and CDR2 SASEGT. The CDR3 runs 13 residues. V was clipped by 5 bases and J by 5 bases; unmatched bases: 5. CDR3 in amino acids: CASSFDREYGYTF. The CDR3 nucleotides read TGTGCCAGCAGTTTCGACAGGGAGTATGGCTACACCTTC.

V usage is TRBV14 and J usage is TRBJ1-1; D is unclear. CDR3 length: 13 amino acids. Looked up from germline, CDR1 is SGHDN and CDR2 is FVKESK. The V end was cut by 2 bases, the J end by 3 bases, with 7 bases between. The DNA for the CDR3 is TGTGCCAGCAGCCAATATCGGGACACTGAAGCTTTCTTT. Translating gives CASSQYRDTEAFF.

The gene calls are TRBV5-4 and TRBJ2-3; 8 nucleotides match TRBD1. Germline V gene data show CDR1 as SGHNT and CDR2 as YYREEE (reference sequence). The ends lost 0 bases at V and 8 bases at J; junction bases unmatched: 8. The CDR3 covers 15 residues. CDR3: CASSLGDRTFGTQYF. CDR3 bases: TGTGCCAGCAGCTTGGGGGACAGGACGTTTGGTACGCAGTATTTT.

V usage is TRBV7-7 and J usage is TRBJ2-1; 7 bases are shared with TRBD2. The junction had 6 bases not matched to a gene; V was cut back by 4 bases and J by 0 bases. The CDR3 loop spans 16 amino acids. Germline V gene lookup returns CDR1 SSHAT and CDR2 FNYEAQ (reference sequence). CDR3 coding DNA: TGTGCCAGCAGCTCCCGACTAGCAGTCTCCTACAATGAGCAGTTCTTC. Translated: CASSSRLAVSYNEQFF. The entire variable domain, with the rest obtained from reference TRBV7-7 and TRBJ2-1, is as follows: GAGVSQSPRYKVTKRGQDVTLRCDPISSHATLYWYQQALGQGPEFLTYFNYEAQPDKSGLPSDRFSAERPEGSISTLTIQRTEQRDSAMYRCASSSRLAVSYNEQFFGPGTRLTVL.

The chain is built from TRBV2 and TRBJ1-2; 10 bases agree with TRBD1. With V trimmed by 4 bases and J by 0 bases, 5 bases remained unmatched. This CDR3 has 16 amino acids. In germline, CDR1 is SNHLY, CDR2 FYNNEI. The CDR3 nucleotides are TGTGCCAGCAGTGGAAAAGGACAGGGGGCTAACTATGGCTACACCTTC. Translated: CASSGKGQGANYGYTF.

The chain joins TRBV10-3 to TRBJ2-5; 7 nucleotides agree with TRBD2. Trimming removed 4 bases from V and 4 bases from J; junction bases left unmatched: 9. CDR3 length equals 15 residues. Looked up from germline, CDR1 is ENHRY and CDR2 is SYGVKD. The CDR3 loop is CAISVGLGRGETQYF. DNA of the CDR3: TGTGCCATCAGTGTAGGACTAGGACGGGGAGAGACCCAGTACTTC.

The chain links TRBV2 to TRBJ2-3, with D perhaps matching TRBD2 (5 bases). The CDR3 is 11 amino acids. Trimming removed 7 bases from V and 5 bases from J, with 7 bases in between. Germline V gene data show CDR1 as SNHLY and CDR2 as FYNNEI. CDR3 amino acids: CASTEVDTQYF. The CDR3 DNA reads as TGTGCCAGCACGGAGGTAGATACGCAGTATTTT.

The chain's CDR3 is CSVTGGNEQFF. The CDR3 region has the DNA TGCAGCGTAACAGGGGGCAATGAGCAGTTCTTC. V is TRBV29-1 and J is TRBJ2-1; 8 nucleotides match TRBD1. This CDR3 is built from 11 residues. V was clipped by 6 bases and J by 6 bases; unmatched bases: 1. Germline-derived CDR1 and CDR2 are SQVTM and ANQGSEA.

The rearrangement uses TRBV5-8 and TRBJ2-5; a weak D match, TRBD2 (6 bases). The CDR3 runs to 16 residues. With 0 bases removed from V and 5 bases from J, the gap between germline ends came to 17 bases. The V gene's germline CDR1 is SGHTS and CDR2 YDEGEE. Written as DNA, the CDR3 is TGTGCCAGCAGCTTGGAGGGACGGGGGAAATGGGAGACCCAGTACTTC. It is translated as CASSLEGRGKWETQYF.